This TCR beta chain was sequenced in a study of blood T cell repertoires in COVID-19. The overall study: Nucleic acid was either cDNA or gDNA, and it came from T cells, B-cell-depleted T cells, or PBMCs.

Profiling relied on immunoSEQ multiplex PCR, and the TCRdb table lists in-frame clones only, not all of them. The sample contains more than 20,000 clones, 90% of which appear only once. Germline CDR1 reads MDHEN; CDR2 reads SYDVKM. Trimming took off 7 bases at V and 2 bases at J, with 24 bases between the two ends. CDR3 length: 17 residues. The TCR comes from an older man with acute or convalescent COVID-19. Source material: peripheral blood. J is TRBJ2-7 and V is TRBV28, with a tentative D call TRBD2 (6 bases). The CDR3 protein is CASTSPPGGGSTYEQYF. For the CDR3, the DNA is TGTGCCAGCACTTCTCCCCCCGGGGGAGGCTCAACCTACGAGCAGTACTTC.